The 24 T cell receptor beta chains reported below all come from one sample, sequenced in a study of T-cell reconstitution after alpha-beta-depleted transplantation in children. Unique molecular identifiers were used to barcode this TCRbeta library. TCRdb reanalysed the PCR reads using MiXCR and keeps one entry per CDR3 protein. The sample lists 700,000 or so distinct CDR3 sequences; around 12% were seen once. The specimen comprised PBMCs, sampled before TCRalphabeta/CD19-depleted stem cell transplant. The receptors here all came from a girl aged 2-10 years with congenital amegakaryocytic thrombocytopenia, due to receive a stem cell transplant.

This clonotype was detected ten times or more. The V call is TRBV29-1, the J call TRBJ2-2, with TRBD1 as a possible D gene (5 bases). Germline CDR1 is SQVTM and CDR2 is ANQGSEA. The CDR3 runs 13 residues. V gave up 7 bases and J gave up 4 bases, with 13 bases separating them. Here the CDR3 DNA reads TGCAGCGCAGACAGTGGCGCCACCGGGGAGCTGTTTTTT. This sequence encodes CSADSGATGELFF.

V usage is TRBV20-1 and J usage is TRBJ2-5; tentatively, D is TRBD2 (6 bases). CDR3 length equals 15 residues. The germline V gene has CDR1 DFQATT and CDR2 SNEGSKA (reference sequence). V was clipped by 6 bases and J by 4 bases, with 21 bases between them. Here the CDR3 DNA reads TGCAGTGCCATGACTGACTATCGGGGAGGAGAGACCCAGTACTTC. It encodes CSAMTDYRGGETQYF.

The sample holds many counts of this clonotype. This chain links TRBV9 with TRBJ1-2, with unresolved D. The V end was cut by 0 bases, the J end by 5 bases, with 8 bases between. The CDR3 spans 13 residues. Germline V gives CDR1 SGDLS, CDR2 YYNGEE. The CDR3 here is CASSVGSGYGYTF. The CDR3, as DNA: TGTGCCAGCAGCGTAGGATCCGGGTATGGCTACACCTTC.

This clonotype was observed at least ten times. The chain uses TRBV20-1 and TRBJ2-7, with D possibly TRBD2 on 6 matching bases. The CDR3 is 14 amino acids. The germline CDR1 and CDR2 sequences are DFQATT and SNEGSKA (reference sequence). Trimming removed 7 bases from V and 5 bases from J, with 21 bases in between. The CDR3 nucleotides read TGCAGTGGGGTACCCGGGGGAGCACTTCACGAGCAGTACTTC. As protein: CSGVPGGALHEQYF.

This clonotype was counted between two and nine times. The chain recombines TRBV5-1 with TRBJ2-5; D is unclear. The germline V and J ends were trimmed by 0 bases and 5 bases, with 11 bases remaining between them. The CDR3 sequence is 14 residues long. Per germline, CDR1 SGHRS and CDR2 YFSETQ. CDR3: CASSLGLGLETQYF. CDR3 nucleotides: TGCGCCAGCAGCTTGGGACTGGGTCTGGAGACCCAGTACTTC.

The table lists this clonotype with many counts. V usage is TRBV4-1 and J usage is TRBJ2-5, with D possibly being TRBD1 (5 bases). The CDR3 totals 15 residues. Germline V lookup: CDR1 MGHRA, CDR2 YSYEKL. V shed 4 bases and J shed 2 bases, with 14 bases lying between them. The CDR3 DNA sequence: TGCGCCAGCAGCCCCCCCAACCAGGGTCAAGAGACCCAGTACTTC. It translates to CASSPPNQGQETQYF.

The chain combines TRBV7-6 with TRBJ1-2, with 7 bases aligning to TRBD1. V shed 6 bases, J shed 7 bases, and the junction held 20 bases outside the gene matches. The CDR3 totals 17 residues. Germline-derived CDR1 and CDR2 are SGHVS and FNYEAQ. The CDR3 protein is CASRPLDREIRGGGYTF. CDR3 bases: TGTGCCAGCAGACCTCTCGACAGGGAAATCAGGGGAGGTGGCTACACCTTC.

The table lists this clonotype with a few counts. This chain joins TRBV28 and TRBJ2-5; the match to TRBD2 covers 7 bases. This CDR3 is built from 16 residues. With V trimmed by 6 bases and J by 5 bases, 15 bases remained unmatched. Germline loops: CDR1 MDHEN, CDR2 SYDVKM. This chain's CDR3 is CASSLGDYTWGETQYF. CDR3 in DNA: TGTGCCAGCAGCCTGGGGGACTATACCTGGGGGGAGACCCAGTACTTC.

This clonotype was detected a few times. J is TRBJ2-1 and V is TRBV10-2; maybe TRBD2 (6 bases). Germline CDR1 and CDR2: WSHSY and SAAADI. Deletions cut 0 bases from V and 3 bases from J, with 12 bases between. The CDR3 has 16 amino acids. Here the CDR3 DNA reads TGCGCCAGCAGTGAGTCGGGGCTAGCGCTCTACAATGAGCAGTTCTTC. Its translation: CASSESGLALYNEQFF.

As to this clonotype: A much larger clone differs by one base, so this may be a read error. The conserved phenylalanine or tryptophan normally closing the CDR3 is absent here, so this likely arose from a read error. The J gene is TRBJ1-4, the V gene TRBV10-2; D is undetermined. V lost 4 bases to trimming and J lost 8 bases, with 14 bases between them. Germline V gives CDR1 WSHSY, CDR2 SAAADI. This CDR3 has 14 residues. The CDR3 region is CASSGSGLGEKLFL. In DNA form, the CDR3 reads TGCGCCAGCAGTGGTTCGGGTCTGGGAGAAAAACTGTTTCTT.

This clonotype occurred many times. The chain is built from TRBV29-1 and TRBJ2-1; 7 bases align to TRBD2. CDR1 and CDR2 from the germline V gene are SQVTM and ANQGSEA. The CDR3 covers 16 residues. V shed 3 bases and J 2 bases; nucleotides not matched to a gene: 10. The CDR3 DNA sequence: TGCAGCGTTGAGGCTACGGCTAGCGGTACCTACAATGAGCAGTTCTTC. The encoded protein is CSVEATASGTYNEQFF.

This clonotype was observed a few times. The gene calls are TRBV4-1 and TRBJ1-2; D not certain. With 3 bases removed from V and 3 bases from J, the gap between germline ends came to 11 bases. From germline, CDR1 is MGHRA and CDR2 YSYEKL. CDR3 length equals 14 residues. The CDR3 region has the DNA TGCGCCAGCAGCCAGGCAACCAATTACTATGGCTACACCTTC. As protein: CASSQATNYYGYTF.

This chain joins TRBV5-1 and TRBJ2-1, with 14 bases fitting TRBD2. Germline V lookup: CDR1 SGHRS, CDR2 YFSETQ. The length of the CDR3 is 15 residues. Unmatched junction bases numbered 6, after V lost 5 bases and J lost 8 bases. The CDR3 DNA reads as TGCGCCAGCAGTCCGGGACTAGCGGGAGCGGATGAGCAGTTCTTC. It codes for CASSPGLAGADEQFF.

This clonotype was recorded many times. V usage is TRBV7-8 and J usage is TRBJ2-1; 11 bases agree with TRBD2. CDR1 and CDR2 from the germline V gene are SGHVS and FQNEAQ. Germline trimming cut 1 base from V and 7 bases from J; bases unmatched to any gene: 3. This CDR3 has 15 residues. The CDR3 protein is CASSLGRTSGNEQFF. The CDR3, as DNA: TGTGCCAGCAGCTTAGGGCGGACTAGCGGGAATGAGCAGTTCTTC.

This clonotype was counted at least ten times. The J gene is TRBJ1-5, the V gene TRBV6-5; TRBD1 matches 8 bases. Germline V gene data show CDR1 as MNHEY and CDR2 as SVGAGI. The CDR3 runs to 13 residues. V shed 10 bases, J shed 7 bases, and the junction held 9 bases outside the gene matches. CDR3 DNA sequence: TGTGCCACCTCTCAGGGGGCGAAGCAGCCCCAGCATTTT. This sequence encodes CATSQGAKQPQHF.

The chain is built from TRBV12-3 or TRBV12-4 and TRBJ2-5; tentative D call: TRBD1 (6 bases). This CDR3 has 13 amino acids. V lost 5 bases and J lost 4, with 11 bases in between. CDR3 region: CASSQLGGETQYF. CDR3 bases: TGTGCCAGCAGTCAACTAGGGGGAGAGACCCAGTACTTC.

The gene calls are TRBV7-9 and TRBJ2-7; the D gene is possibly TRBD1 (6 bases). The CDR3 spans 15 residues. Per germline, CDR1 SEHNR and CDR2 FQNEAQ (reference sequence). V gave up 5 bases and J gave up 4 bases, with 18 bases separating them. In nucleotides, the CDR3 is TGTGCCAGCAGCCCATCAACAGGGAAATCTTACGAGCAGTACTTC. Residues: CASSPSTGKSYEQYF.

This clonotype was seen repeatedly, ten times or more. The V call is TRBV7-3, the J call TRBJ1-2; the D is unclear. Germline-derived CDR1 and CDR2 are SGHTA and FQGTGA. The length of the CDR3 is 13 residues. V gave up 3 bases and J gave up 2 bases, with 7 bases separating them. CDR3 sequence reads: CASSFTPNYGYTF. The CDR3 nucleotides are TGTGCCAGCAGCTTCACACCCAACTATGGCTACACCTTC.

This clonotype occurred many times. The gene calls are TRBV5-1 and TRBJ2-5; D call uncertain. The ends were cut back, 2 bases at V and 2 bases at J, with 10 bases in the middle. This CDR3 contains 14 residues. Germline CDR1 reads SGHRS; CDR2 reads YFSETQ. The CDR3 spells CASSFKLQQETQYF. The CDR3 region has the DNA TGCGCCAGCAGCTTCAAGTTACAGCAAGAGACCCAGTACTTC. Full variable domain (remainder filled in from reference TRBV5-1 and TRBJ2-5): KAGVTQTPRYLIKTRGQQVTLSCSPISGHRSVSWYQQTPGQGLQFLFEYFSETQRNKGNFPGRFSGRQFSNSRSEMNVSTLELGDSALYLCASSFKLQQETQYFGPGTRLLVL.

The rearrangement joins TRBV20-1 to TRBJ1-2; weak D call: TRBD1 (6 bases). V was trimmed by 4 bases and J by 4 bases, leaving 16 bases between them. The CDR3 consists of 14 residues. Per germline, CDR1 DFQATT and CDR2 SNEGSKA (reference sequence). Written as DNA, the CDR3 is TGCAGTGCTATGTCCCCCGGGACATCCTATGGCTACACCTTC. Translated, it gives CSAMSPGTSYGYTF.

This rearrangement joins TRBV5-1 to TRBJ2-1; D remains unclear. The V end lost 4 bases, the J end lost 10 bases, and 12 bases lay between the germline ends. The CDR3 loop spans 12 amino acids. Germline V gene sequence: CDR1 SGHRS, CDR2 YFSETQ. The CDR3: CASSHENWEQFF. CDR3 sequence (DNA): TGCGCCAGCAGCCACGAAAATTGGGAGCAGTTCTTC.

This clonotype is a singleton in its sample. The rearrangement joins TRBV9 to TRBJ1-4; D gene ambiguous. The CDR3 totals 14 residues. Germline V gene lookup returns CDR1 SGDLS and CDR2 YYNGEE. Trimming pared 6 bases from V and 0 bases from J, leaving 9 bases between. Here the CDR3 DNA reads TGTGCCAGCAACCGAGGGTCAACTAATGAAAAACTGTTTTTT. It specifies CASNRGSTNEKLFF.

This clonotype was seen at least ten times. This chain connects TRBV12-3 or TRBV12-4 to TRBJ2-1; weak D call: TRBD2 (6 bases). Trimming stripped 10 bases from V and 2 bases from J, with 12 bases between. The CDR3 is made up of 13 amino acids. In DNA, the CDR3 is TGTGCCACGAGGGGCGGGACCTACAATGAGCAGTTCTTC. Protein product: CATRGGTYNEQFF.

This clonotype came up a few times. V gene TRBV7-8 combines with J gene TRBJ1-1; D unresolved. The CDR3 runs to 16 residues. The V end was cut by 5 bases, the J end by 1 base, with 17 bases between. Germline values: CDR1 SGHVS, CDR2 FQNEAQ. CDR3 amino acids: CASSKGLGTKNTEAFF. The CDR3 bases are TGTGCCAGCAGCAAAGGGCTGGGCACGAAGAACACTGAAGCTTTCTTT.